The entry below describes one T cell receptor (beta chain). As yet, its antigen is unknown. CDR1 SNHLY and CDR2 FYNNEI come from the germline V gene. The CDR3 spans 15 residues. V dropped 0 bases and J dropped 6 bases, with 12 bases sitting between them. In the PCR, 60 Vbeta and 13 Jbeta primers were used. This table comes from immunoSEQ multiplex PCR, and its TCRdb copy is limited to in-frame clones, with some not included. The table has about 160,000 clones, around 76% seen once; the top ten hold over 1.1%. The sample belongs to a study of cytomegalovirus exposure and HLA in healthy donors. Healthy bone marrow donors made up the cohort. At collection, donors were nominally healthy, but unrecorded immune exposures were probable. General observations from the study: The authors reported that TCR beta sequences could predict HLA-A and HLA-B alleles. These predictions were accurate for most subjects in the first cohort. Later analysis demonstrated an association between a missense DCLRE1C variant and TCR beta V- and J-gene trimming.

The chain has TRBV2 and TRBJ1-5; D call uncertain. This receptor was obtained from a man aged 55 to 70 in good health and CMV-seronegative. The material sequenced was PBMCs. The DNA of the CDR3 is TGTGCCAGCAGTGAAGCGCGGGGATCGGTTCAGCCCCAGCATTTT. It codes for CASSEARGSVQPQHF.